The 26 T cell receptor beta chains below were found in one sample sequenced in a study of spatial heterogeneity in lung cancer. The time point was: sample taken at primary tumor resection. TCRdb processed the 5' RACE reads anew with MiXCR; each CDR3 protein has one entry. The sample includes 13,000 or so distinct CDR3 sequences, less than 4.5% seen only once; the top ten take 40% to 55%. The specimen was PBMCs, collected at surgery. These receptors were taken from a male donor with early-stage non-small cell lung cancer.

This clonotype has at least ten counts. This CDR3 reads CSAHLLRDGSTDTQYF. The CDR3 bases are TGCAGTGCCCACCTCCTTCGGGACGGAAGCACAGATACGCAGTATTTT. The chain has TRBV20-1 and TRBJ2-3, with D perhaps assigned TRBD1 or TRBD2 (5 bases each). V was shortened by 6 bases and J by 0 bases, with 19 bases between the two germline ends. The CDR3 length is 16 residues. Germline CDR1 DFQATT, CDR2 SNEGSKA (reference sequence).

This clonotype was seen ten or more times. The J gene is TRBJ2-1, the V gene TRBV7-2; D is possibly TRBD1 (6 bases). The CDR3 runs to 15 residues. Germline loops: CDR1 SGHTA, CDR2 FQGNSA. V was shortened by 3 bases and J by 4 bases, with 13 bases between the two germline ends. The CDR3, as DNA: TGTGCCAGCAGCTTCACCCGGGACACGTACAATGAGCAGTTCTTC. This codes for CASSFTRDTYNEQFF.

The table lists this clonotype with many counts. The rearrangement uses TRBV5-1 and TRBJ2-2, with 7 bases fitting TRBD1. The CDR3 is 15 amino acids. V lost 5 bases and J lost 5; bases outside the gene matches: 9. Germline V CDR1 and CDR2: SGHRS, YFSETQ. In DNA, the CDR3 is TGCGCCAGCAGGGTGGCGGCACAGGGGACCGGGGAGCTGTTTTTT. This gives the protein CASRVAAQGTGELFF.

This clonotype was seen many times. Here the CDR3 reads CASSPNSPNSPLHF. CDR3 nucleotides: TGTGCCAGCAGTCCCAACAGCCCGAATTCACCCCTCCACTTT. This sequence joins TRBV6-6 and TRBJ1-6; D ambiguous. CDR1 MNHNY and CDR2 SVGAGI come from the germline V gene (reference sequence). The CDR3 extends over 14 amino acids. Trimming cost V 5 bases and J 7 bases, with 12 bases left between them.

In its sample, this clonotype was seen many times. The chain recombines TRBV20-1 with TRBJ1-5; 8 bases are a match to TRBD1. Germline V gene sequence: CDR1 DFQATT, CDR2 SNEGSKA (reference sequence). CDR3 length: 15 residues. The junction had 5 bases not matched to a gene; V was cut back by 0 bases and J by 4 bases. CDR3 protein: CSARDGQGGNQPQHF. In DNA form, the CDR3 reads TGCAGTGCTAGAGATGGACAGGGTGGGAATCAGCCCCAGCATTTT.

This clonotype was counted a few times. This chain connects TRBV4-2 to TRBJ1-2; no reliable D call. Germline assignment: CDR1 LGHNA and CDR2 YNFKEQ. The CDR3 covers 14 residues. V gave up 0 bases and J gave up 8 bases, with 13 bases separating them. This chain's CDR3 is CASSQDQESEGYTF. The CDR3 DNA reads TGTGCCAGCAGCCAAGATCAGGAGTCTGAGGGCTACACCTTC.

This clonotype turned up a few times. J is TRBJ1-5 and V is TRBV27; TRBD1 might be the D (6 bases). V lost 2 bases and J lost 2, with 7 bases in between. Germline-derived CDR1 and CDR2 are MNHEY and SMNVEV (reference sequence). The CDR3 is 14 amino acids. The CDR3 sequence: CASSLRGGNQPQHF. In nucleotides, the CDR3 is TGTGCCAGCAGTTTAAGGGGGGGCAATCAGCCCCAGCATTTT.

In its sample, this clonotype was seen a few times. The CDR3 is CASSRTFNEQFF. The DNA of the CDR3 is TGTGCCAGCAGCCGGACCTTCAATGAGCAGTTCTTC. The rearrangement joins TRBV5-6 to TRBJ2-1; D is ambiguous. The CDR3 consists of 12 residues. V lost 4 bases, J lost 6 bases, and 8 bases lay in between. Germline V gene sequence: CDR1 SGHDT, CDR2 YYEEEE.

This clonotype was seen many times. The chain joins TRBV6-5 to TRBJ2-3; D is unresolved. V gave up 7 bases and J gave up 6 bases, with 8 bases separating them. The CDR3 contains 11 residues. Germline V gives CDR1 MNHEY, CDR2 SVGAGI. The CDR3 is CASNSADTQYF. CDR3 in DNA: TGTGCCAGCAACTCGGCGGATACGCAGTATTTT.

The V call is TRBV6-5, the J call TRBJ2-7; TRBD2 aligns across 10 bases. V lost 4 bases to trimming and J lost 5 bases; unmatched junction nucleotides: 5. CDR3 length: 14 amino acids. The germline V gene has CDR1 MNHEY and CDR2 SVGAGI. The CDR3 region is CASSSTTSGHEQYF. Written as DNA, the CDR3 is TGTGCCAGCAGTTCCACGACTAGCGGGCACGAGCAGTACTTC.

This clonotype was picked up many times. The chain is built from TRBV27 and TRBJ2-1; D gene ambiguous. The CDR3 has 11 amino acids. Between the trimmed V and J ends, which lost 6 bases and 8 bases, there was a span of 8 bases. Germline CDR1 is MNHEY and CDR2 is SMNVEV (reference sequence). CDR3 region: CASRVYDEQFF. The CDR3 region has the DNA TGTGCCAGCAGAGTTTACGATGAGCAGTTCTTC.

At least ten counts were recorded for this clonotype. The chain employs TRBV19 and TRBJ2-3; 7 bases match TRBD2. The V gene's germline CDR1 is LNHDA and CDR2 SQIVND (reference sequence). V lost 6 bases to trimming and J lost 6 bases; unmatched junction nucleotides: 9. The CDR3 runs to 14 residues. Here the CDR3 reads CASSSGGTGDTQYF. The CDR3 DNA sequence: TGTGCCAGTAGCTCCGGGGGGACGGGGGATACGCAGTATTTT.

Details on this clonotype: This sequence may be a read error, since a much larger clone differs from it by one base. As the CDR3 is not closed by the conserved phenylalanine or tryptophan, this likely results from a read error. The chain recombines TRBV2 with TRBJ2-6; no clear D. The CDR3 sequence is 14 residues long. Trimming stripped 4 bases from V and 0 bases from J, with 4 bases between. CDR1 SNHLY and CDR2 FYNNEI come from the germline V gene. The CDR3 DNA is TGTGCCAGCAGTGCCTACTCTGGGGCCAACGTCCTGACTTCC. Protein: CASSAYSGANVLTS.

This clonotype has ten or more counts. V and J are TRBV6-2 or TRBV6-3 and TRBJ2-7; 9 nucleotides agree with TRBD2. V dropped 6 bases and J dropped 3; count of bases not matched to a gene: 6. Germline-derived CDR1 and CDR2 are MNHEY and SVGEGT. CDR3 length: 14 amino acids. CDR3 region: CASRPGLADYEQYF. The CDR3 DNA sequence: TGTGCCAGCAGGCCGGGACTAGCAGACTACGAGCAGTACTTC.

Of note for this clonotype: This may stem from a read error, because a much larger clone lies one nucleotide away. The conserved closing phenylalanine or tryptophan is absent in this CDR3, likely reflecting a read error. The rearrangement links TRBV6-2 or TRBV6-3 to TRBJ2-7; TRBD1 might be the D (6 bases). This CDR3 has 13 residues. V lost 5 bases and J 6 bases, leaving 14 bases between the germline ends. Germline CDR1 reads MNHEY; CDR2 reads SVGEGT. CDR3 nucleotide sequence: TGTGCCAGCAGTGCCCATGCAGGGGCCGAGCAGTACCTC. Translating it yields CASSAHAGAEQYL.

This clonotype was seen ten or more times. The chain combines TRBV5-1 with TRBJ2-1; 7 bases fit TRBD1. Germline V gives CDR1 SGHRS, CDR2 YFSETQ. The CDR3 is 18 amino acids. J lost 5 bases, V lost 1 base, and 15 bases had no gene match. CDR3 DNA sequence: TGCGCCAGCAGCTTGTGGACGGACAGACAGGGAACCCACAATGAGCAGTTCTTC. This gives the protein CASSLWTDRQGTHNEQFF.

This clonotype was picked up many times. This rearrangement joins TRBV28 to TRBJ2-7, with D possibly TRBD1 on 6 matching bases. The germline CDR1 and CDR2 sequences are MDHEN and SYDVKM. The V and J ends lost 4 bases and 6 bases respectively, with 13 bases between them. The CDR3 is made up of 13 amino acids. CDR3 sequence: CASSSPDRTEQYF. The CDR3 bases are TGTGCCAGCAGTTCCCCAGACAGGACCGAGCAGTACTTC.

In its sample, this clonotype was seen many times. The genes are TRBV5-1 and TRBJ2-1; possibly TRBD2 for D (6 bases). V lost 4 bases, J lost 3 bases, and 11 bases lay in between. CDR3 size: 14 residues. CDR1 SGHRS and CDR2 YFSETQ come from the germline V gene. Here the CDR3 DNA reads TGCGCCAGCAGCATCGATAGCGGCTACAATGAGCAGTTCTTC. Translated: CASSIDSGYNEQFF. The full variable domain, completed using reference TRBV5-1 and TRBJ2-1, is KAGVTQTPRYLIKTRGQQVTLSCSPISGHRSVSWYQQTPGQGLQFLFEYFSETQRNKGNFPGRFSGRQFSNSRSEMNVSTLELGDSALYLCASSIDSGYNEQFFGPGTRLTVL.

This clonotype was seen ten or more times. The V and J genes are TRBV7-2 and TRBJ1-1; D gene ambiguous. Germline CDR1 is SGHTA and CDR2 is FQGNSA. V gave up 1 base and J gave up 1 base, with 4 bases separating them. The length of the CDR3 is 13 residues. The chain's CDR3 is CASSLGRNTEAFF. The CDR3 DNA reads as TGTGCCAGCAGCTTAGGGAGGAACACTGAAGCTTTCTTT.

In its sample, this clonotype was seen a few times. The V gene is TRBV6-2 or TRBV6-3, the J gene TRBJ2-1; 10 bases agree with TRBD2. The CDR3 covers 14 residues. From germline, CDR1 is MNHEY and CDR2 SVGEGT. J lost 4 bases, V lost 5 bases, and 2 bases had no gene match. The CDR3, as DNA: TGTGCCAGCAGTCAGCGGGAGGGATACAATGAGCAGTTCTTC. This codes for CASSQREGYNEQFF.

This clonotype was recorded at least ten times. This chain joins TRBV5-1 and TRBJ2-3; 9 nucleotides agree with TRBD1. After removal of 4 bases from V and 4 bases from J, the junction contained 7 bases not matched to a gene. The CDR3 is 15 amino acids. Germline V gene sequence: CDR1 SGHRS, CDR2 YFSETQ. This chain's CDR3 is CASSGQGYLADTQYF. The CDR3 bases are TGCGCCAGCAGCGGACAGGGGTATTTGGCAGATACGCAGTATTTT.

This clonotype came up many times. This chain uses TRBV28 with TRBJ1-2, with TRBD1 matching 7 bases. This CDR3 comprises 15 residues. The germline V gene encodes CDR1 MDHEN and CDR2 SYDVKM. The V gene end was trimmed by 3 bases and the J gene end by 4 bases; junction bases not matched to a gene: 8. As DNA, the CDR3 is TGTGCCAGCAGTTTCGTTCAGGGGGAAATCTATGGCTACACCTTC. Translating it yields CASSFVQGEIYGYTF.

This clonotype occurred many times. The V and J genes are TRBV7-2 and TRBJ2-3; D remains unclear. CDR3 length: 12 residues. V lost 5 bases and J lost 2, with 5 bases in between. CDR1 is SGHTA and CDR2 is FQGNSA in the germline V gene. CDR3 sequence (DNA): TGTGCCAGCAGCATAACCACAGATACGCAGTATTTT. It specifies CASSITTDTQYF.

This clonotype was seen at least ten times. The J gene is TRBJ1-1, the V gene TRBV7-8; possible D gene TRBD1, 5 bases. With 5 bases removed from V and 7 bases from J, the gap between germline ends came to 17 bases. Germline V gene lookup returns CDR1 SGHVS and CDR2 FQNEAQ. The CDR3 sequence is 14 residues long. The CDR3 sequence is CASSTVAGGGEAFF. The CDR3 bases are TGTGCCAGCAGCACTGTTGCTGGGGGTGGTGAAGCTTTCTTT.

This clonotype was found many times. The chain employs TRBV11-2 and TRBJ2-1, with 11 bases aligning to TRBD2. This CDR3 has 14 residues. Germline-derived CDR1 and CDR2 are SGHAT and FQNNGV. Trimming took 5 bases from V and 8 from J; bases not matched to a gene: 5. The CDR3 reads CASSATSGEDEQFF. CDR3 sequence (DNA): TGTGCCAGCAGCGCGACTAGCGGGGAAGATGAGCAGTTCTTC.

This clonotype was counted at least ten times. The rearrangement links TRBV27 to TRBJ2-7; possible D gene TRBD2, 6 bases. The germline V gene encodes CDR1 MNHEY and CDR2 SMNVEV (reference sequence). V was shortened by 6 bases and J by 1 base, with 16 bases between the two germline ends. The CDR3 consists of 15 residues. In nucleotides, the CDR3 is TGTGCCAGCAGCCCGGCCCGGGGAGGATCCTACGAGCAGTACTTC. It codes for CASSPARGGSYEQYF.